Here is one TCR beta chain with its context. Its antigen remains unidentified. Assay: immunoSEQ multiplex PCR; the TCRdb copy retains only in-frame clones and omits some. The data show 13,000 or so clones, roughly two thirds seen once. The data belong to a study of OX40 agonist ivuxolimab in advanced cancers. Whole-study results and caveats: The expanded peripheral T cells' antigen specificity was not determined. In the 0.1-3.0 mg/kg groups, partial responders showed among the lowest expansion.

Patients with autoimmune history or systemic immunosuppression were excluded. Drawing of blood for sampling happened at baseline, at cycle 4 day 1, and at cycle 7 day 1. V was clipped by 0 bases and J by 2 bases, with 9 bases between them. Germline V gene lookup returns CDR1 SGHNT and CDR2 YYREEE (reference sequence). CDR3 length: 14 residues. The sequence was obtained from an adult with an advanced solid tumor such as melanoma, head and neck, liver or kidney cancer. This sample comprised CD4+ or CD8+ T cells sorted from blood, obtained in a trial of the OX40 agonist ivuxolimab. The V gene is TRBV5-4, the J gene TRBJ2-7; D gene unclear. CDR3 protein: CASSLAFGTYEQYF. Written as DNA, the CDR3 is TGTGCCAGCAGCTTGGCCTTCGGAACCTACGAGCAGTACTTC.